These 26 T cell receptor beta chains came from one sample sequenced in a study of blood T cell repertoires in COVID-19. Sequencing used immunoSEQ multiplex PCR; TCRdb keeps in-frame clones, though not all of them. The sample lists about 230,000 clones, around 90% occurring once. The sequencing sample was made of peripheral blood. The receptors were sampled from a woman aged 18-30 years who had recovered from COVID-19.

In nucleotides, the CDR3 is TGTGCCAGCAGCCCCAGGACTAGTCCTGACACAGATACGCAGTATTTT. Amino acids: CASSPRTSPDTDTQYF. The chain employs TRBV7-9 and TRBJ2-3, with 7 bases matching TRBD2. CDR1 is SEHNR and CDR2 is FQNEAQ in the germline V gene (reference sequence). V was clipped by 5 bases and J by 2 bases; unmatched bases: 10. This CDR3 has 16 residues.

CDR3 in DNA: TGCGCCAGCAGCTTCCGGGGGAATGAGCAGTTCTTC. Translated: CASSFRGNEQFF. The chain links TRBV5-1 to TRBJ2-1; tentatively, D is TRBD2 (6 bases). CDR1 is SGHRS, CDR2 YFSETQ, per germline. Trimming removed 2 bases from V and 7 bases from J, with 7 bases in between. The CDR3 is 12 amino acids.

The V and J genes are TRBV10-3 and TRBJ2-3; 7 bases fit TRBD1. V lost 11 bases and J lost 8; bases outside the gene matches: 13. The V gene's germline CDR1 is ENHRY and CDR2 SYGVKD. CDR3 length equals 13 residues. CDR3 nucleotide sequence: TGTGCCCTCTTCTTGCTAGGGGGCATTACGCAGTATTTT. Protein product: CALFLLGGITQYF.

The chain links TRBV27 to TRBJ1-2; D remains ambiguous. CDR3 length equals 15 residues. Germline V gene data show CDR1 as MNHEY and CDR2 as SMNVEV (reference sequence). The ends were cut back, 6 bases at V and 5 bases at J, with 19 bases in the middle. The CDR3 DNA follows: TGTGCCAGCAGCTACCTCCCCCGGGGAACTTATGGCTACACCTTC. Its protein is CASSYLPRGTYGYTF.

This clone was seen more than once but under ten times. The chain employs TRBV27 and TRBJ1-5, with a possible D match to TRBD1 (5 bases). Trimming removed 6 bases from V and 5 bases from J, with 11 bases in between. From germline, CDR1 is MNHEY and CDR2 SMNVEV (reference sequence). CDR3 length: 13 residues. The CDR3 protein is CASSWTLYQPQHF. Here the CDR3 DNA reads TGTGCCAGCAGCTGGACACTTTATCAGCCCCAGCATTTT.

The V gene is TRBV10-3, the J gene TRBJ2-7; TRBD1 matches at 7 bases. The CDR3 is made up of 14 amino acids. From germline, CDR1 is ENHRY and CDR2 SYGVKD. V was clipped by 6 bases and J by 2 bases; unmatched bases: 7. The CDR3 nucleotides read TGTGCCATCAGGGTCGACAGGGACACCTACGAGCAGTACTTC. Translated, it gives CAIRVDRDTYEQYF.

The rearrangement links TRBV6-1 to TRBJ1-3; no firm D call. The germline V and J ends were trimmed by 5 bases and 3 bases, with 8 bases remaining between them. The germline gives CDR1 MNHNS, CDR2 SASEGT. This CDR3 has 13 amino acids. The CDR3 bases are TGTGCCAGCAGTAAGACTGTTGGAAACACCATATATTTT. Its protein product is CASSKTVGNTIYF.

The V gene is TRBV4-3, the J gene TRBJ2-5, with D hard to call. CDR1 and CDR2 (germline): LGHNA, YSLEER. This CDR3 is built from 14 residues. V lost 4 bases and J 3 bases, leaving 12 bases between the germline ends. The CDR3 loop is CASSLSSKKETQYF. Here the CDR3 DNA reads TGCGCCAGCAGCCTGAGTAGCAAGAAAGAGACCCAGTACTTC.

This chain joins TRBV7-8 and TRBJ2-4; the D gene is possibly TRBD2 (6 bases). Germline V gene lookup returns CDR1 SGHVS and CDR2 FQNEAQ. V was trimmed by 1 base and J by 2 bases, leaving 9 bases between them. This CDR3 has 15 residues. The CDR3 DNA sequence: TGTGCCAGCAGCTTAGACGGGAGATCCAAAAACATTCAGTACTTC. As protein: CASSLDGRSKNIQYF.

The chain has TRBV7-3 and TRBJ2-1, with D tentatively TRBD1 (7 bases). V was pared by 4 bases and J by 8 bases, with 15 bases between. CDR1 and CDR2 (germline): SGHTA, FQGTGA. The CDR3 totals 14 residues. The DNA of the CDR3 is TGTGCCAGCAGCTCAACTACAGGGGACTATGAGCAGTTCTTC. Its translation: CASSSTTGDYEQFF. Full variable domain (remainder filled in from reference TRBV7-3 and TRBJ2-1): GAGVSQTPSNKVTEKGKYVELRCDPISGHTALYWYRQSLGQGPEFLIYFQGTGAADDSGLPNDRFFAVRPEGSVSTLKIQRTERGDSAVYLCASSSTTGDYEQFFGPGTRLTVL.

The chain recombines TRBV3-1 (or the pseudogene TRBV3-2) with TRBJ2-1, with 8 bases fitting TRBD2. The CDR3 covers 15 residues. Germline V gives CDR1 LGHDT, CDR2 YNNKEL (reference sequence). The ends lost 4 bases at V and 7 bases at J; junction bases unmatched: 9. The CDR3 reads CASSRGREVGNEQFF. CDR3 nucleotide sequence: TGTGCCAGCAGCCGAGGGCGGGAGGTGGGAAATGAGCAGTTCTTC.

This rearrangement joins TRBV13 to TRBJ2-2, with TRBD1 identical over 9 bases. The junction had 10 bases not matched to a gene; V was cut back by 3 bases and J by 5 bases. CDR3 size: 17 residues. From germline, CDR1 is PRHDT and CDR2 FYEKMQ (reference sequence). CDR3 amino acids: CASSFGDRASGTGELFF. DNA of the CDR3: TGTGCCAGCAGCTTTGGGGACAGGGCCTCTGGGACCGGGGAGCTGTTTTTT.

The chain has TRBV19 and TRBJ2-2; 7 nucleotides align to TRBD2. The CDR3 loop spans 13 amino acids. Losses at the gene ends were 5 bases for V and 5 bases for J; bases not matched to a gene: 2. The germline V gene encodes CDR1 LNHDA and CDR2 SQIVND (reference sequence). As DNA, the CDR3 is TGTGCCAGTAGTGCGGGACTAACCGGGGAGCTGTTTTTT. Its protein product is CASSAGLTGELFF.

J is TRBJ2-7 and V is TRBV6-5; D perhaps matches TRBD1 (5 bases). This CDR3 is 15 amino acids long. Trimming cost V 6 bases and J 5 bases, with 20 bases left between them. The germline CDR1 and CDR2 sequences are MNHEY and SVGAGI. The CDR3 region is CASRPTGPPFHEQYF. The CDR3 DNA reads TGTGCCAGCAGGCCTACAGGTCCACCTTTCCACGAGCAGTACTTC.

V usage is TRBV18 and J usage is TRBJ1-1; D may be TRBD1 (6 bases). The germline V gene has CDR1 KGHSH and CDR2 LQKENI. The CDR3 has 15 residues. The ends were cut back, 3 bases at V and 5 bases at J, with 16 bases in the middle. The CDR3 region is CASSPPAGGHTEAFF. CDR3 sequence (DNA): TGTGCCAGCTCACCTCCGGCGGGGGGGCATACTGAAGCTTTCTTT.

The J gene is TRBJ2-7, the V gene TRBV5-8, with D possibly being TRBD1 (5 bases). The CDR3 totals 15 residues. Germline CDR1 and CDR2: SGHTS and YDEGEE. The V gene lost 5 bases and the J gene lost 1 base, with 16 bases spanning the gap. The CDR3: CASRDKLGFSYEQYF. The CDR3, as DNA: TGTGCCAGCAGGGACAAGCTGGGATTTTCCTACGAGCAGTACTTC.

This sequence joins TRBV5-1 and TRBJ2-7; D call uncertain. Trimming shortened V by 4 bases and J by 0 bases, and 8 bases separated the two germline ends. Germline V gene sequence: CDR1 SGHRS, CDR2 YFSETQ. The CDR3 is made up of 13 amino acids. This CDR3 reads CASSVRNSYEQYF. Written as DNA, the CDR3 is TGCGCCAGCAGCGTCAGGAACTCCTACGAGCAGTACTTC.

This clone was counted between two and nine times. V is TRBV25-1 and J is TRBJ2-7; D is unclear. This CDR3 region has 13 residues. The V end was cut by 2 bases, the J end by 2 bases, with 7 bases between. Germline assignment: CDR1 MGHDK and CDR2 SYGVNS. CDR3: CASSENLPYEQYF. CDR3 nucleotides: TGTGCCAGCAGTGAAAATCTTCCCTACGAGCAGTACTTC.

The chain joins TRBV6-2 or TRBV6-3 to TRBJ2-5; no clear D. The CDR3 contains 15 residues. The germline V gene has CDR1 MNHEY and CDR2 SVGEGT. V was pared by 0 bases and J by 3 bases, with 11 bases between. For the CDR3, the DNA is TGTGCCAGCAGTTACTCGAACGAGCGTAAAGAGACCCAGTACTTC. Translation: CASSYSNERKETQYF.

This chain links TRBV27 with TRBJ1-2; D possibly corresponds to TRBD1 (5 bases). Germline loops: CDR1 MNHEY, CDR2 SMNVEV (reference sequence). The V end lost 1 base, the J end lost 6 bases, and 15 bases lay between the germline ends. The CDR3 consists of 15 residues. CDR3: CASSLFGASLNGYTF. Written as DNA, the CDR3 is TGTGCCAGCAGTTTATTTGGGGCAAGCCTAAATGGCTACACCTTC.

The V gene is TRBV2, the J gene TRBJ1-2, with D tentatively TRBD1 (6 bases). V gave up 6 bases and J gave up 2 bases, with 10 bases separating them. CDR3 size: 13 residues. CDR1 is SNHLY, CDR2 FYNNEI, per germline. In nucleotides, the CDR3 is TGTGCCAGCAGGGTAGACAGGAACTATGGCTACACCTTC. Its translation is CASRVDRNYGYTF.

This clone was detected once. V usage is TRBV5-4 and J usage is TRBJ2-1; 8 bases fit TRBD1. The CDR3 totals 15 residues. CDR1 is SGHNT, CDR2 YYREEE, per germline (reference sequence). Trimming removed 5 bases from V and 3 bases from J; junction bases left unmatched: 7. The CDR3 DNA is TGTGCCAGCAGACCGGACGGGACAGGCTACAATGAGCAGTTCTTC. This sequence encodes CASRPDGTGYNEQFF.

This CDR3 is CASSLGLAGTDEQYF. The CDR3 DNA sequence: TGTGCCAGCAGCTTAGGTCTAGCAGGGACAGACGAGCAGTACTTC. The chain is built from TRBV7-3 and TRBJ2-7; the match to TRBD1 covers 7 bases. CDR1 and CDR2 (germline): SGHTA, FQGTGA. The junction had 9 bases not matched to a gene; V was cut back by 2 bases and J by 5 bases. The CDR3 runs to 15 residues.

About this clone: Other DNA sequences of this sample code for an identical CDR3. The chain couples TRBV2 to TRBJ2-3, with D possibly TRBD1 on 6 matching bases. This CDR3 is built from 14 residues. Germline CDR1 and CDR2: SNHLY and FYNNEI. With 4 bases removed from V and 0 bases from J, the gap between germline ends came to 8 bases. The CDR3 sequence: CASSVGQSTDTQYF. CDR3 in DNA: TGTGCCAGCAGTGTCGGACAGAGCACAGATACGCAGTATTTT.

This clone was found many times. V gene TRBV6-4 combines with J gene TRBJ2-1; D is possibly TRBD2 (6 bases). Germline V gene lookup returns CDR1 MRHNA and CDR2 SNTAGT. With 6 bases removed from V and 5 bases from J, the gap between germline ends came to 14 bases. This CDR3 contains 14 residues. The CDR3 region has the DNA TGTGCCAGCAGCGCCGGAGGGCCTGACAATGAGCAGTTCTTC. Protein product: CASSAGGPDNEQFF.

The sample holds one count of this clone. CDR3 sequence: CASSRDRAALSGNTIYF. The CDR3 nucleotides are TGCGCCAGCAGCCGGGACAGGGCGGCGCTGTCTGGAAACACCATATATTTT. The V gene is TRBV4-3, the J gene TRBJ1-3; TRBD1 agrees at 9 bases. There are 17 residues in the CDR3. The junction had 8 bases not matched to a gene; V was cut back by 4 bases and J by 1 base. The V gene's germline CDR1 is LGHNA and CDR2 YSLEER.